This record looks at one TCR beta chain sequence and its context. The data belong to a study of shared clonotypes between healthy human individuals. Study-wide background: The study enrolled two women and a few men aged 18 to 49.

The data were produced by immunoSEQ multiplex PCR, yet TCRdb's version contains in-frame clones alone and is incomplete. The top ten hold approximately 0.4% of the sample, which has roughly 2,300,000 clones, 80% to 95% seen once. From germline, CDR1 is KGHSH and CDR2 LQKENI. Trimming took off 3 bases at V and 9 bases at J, with 12 bases between the two ends. The CDR3 contains 13 residues. The sequence was obtained from a man younger than 35 in good health. Some clones in this sample may be carry-over from other donors' samples. The sample taken for sequencing was naive CD4+ T cells from PBMCs. Subset meaning: CD45RA+ positively selected. The chain couples TRBV18 to TRBJ2-1; a weak D match, TRBD2 (6 bases). CDR3 DNA sequence: TGTGCCAGCTCACCTCGCGCGGAGGGTGAGCAGTTCTTC. This gives the protein CASSPRAEGEQFF.